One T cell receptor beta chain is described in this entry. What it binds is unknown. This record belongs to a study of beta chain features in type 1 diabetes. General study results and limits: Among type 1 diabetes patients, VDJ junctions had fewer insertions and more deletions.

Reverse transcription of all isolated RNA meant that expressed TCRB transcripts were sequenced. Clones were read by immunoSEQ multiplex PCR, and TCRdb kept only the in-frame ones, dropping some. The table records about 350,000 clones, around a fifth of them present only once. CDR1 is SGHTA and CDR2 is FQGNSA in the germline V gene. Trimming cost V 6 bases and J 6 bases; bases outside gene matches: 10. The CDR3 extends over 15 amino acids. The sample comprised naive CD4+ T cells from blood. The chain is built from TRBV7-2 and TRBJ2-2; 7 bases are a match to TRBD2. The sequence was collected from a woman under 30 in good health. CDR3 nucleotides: TGTGCCAGCAGACCCGGGGCTAGCGGCGCCGGGGAGCTGTTTTTT. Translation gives CASRPGASGAGELFF. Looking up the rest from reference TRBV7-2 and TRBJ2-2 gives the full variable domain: GAGVSQSPSNKVTEKGKDVELRCDPISGHTALYWYRQSLGQGLEFLIYFQGNSAPDKSGLPSDRFSAERTGGSVSTLTIQRTQQEDSAVYLCASRPGASGAGELFFGEGSRLTVL.